This T cell receptor beta chain was retrieved from a study of radiation and T cells in renal cell carcinoma. Whole-study results and caveats: Compared with controls, irradiated tumors showed greater TCR clonality. Dominant CDR3 motifs occupied more repertoire in irradiated than control tumors.

The CDR3 has 14 amino acids. The germline CDR1 and CDR2 sequences are MDHEN and SYDVKM. V lost 8 bases to trimming and J lost 4 bases; unmatched junction nucleotides: 10. TCRdb keeps only in-frame clones here, not all; method: immunoSEQ multiplex PCR. The sample has over 9,500 clones; about 65% are singletons. As for this clone: Its target is unknown.

As for treatment: treatment-naive control, cytoreductive nephrectomy. Clear cell pathology was present in this patient's renal cell carcinoma. Controls included a few female and fewer than twelve male donors, resected 2011 to 2014. This TCR was sampled from a woman at least 80 years old with renal cell carcinoma. This specimen consisted of tumor tissue, obtained from a patient whose treatment was nephrectomy without radiotherapy. The V call is TRBV28, the J call TRBJ2-5; 7 bases map to TRBD1. CDR3 amino acids: CASLGPTGPETQYF. DNA for the CDR3: TGTGCCAGCCTGGGCCCGACAGGGCCAGAGACCCAGTACTTC.